Listed below are T cell receptor beta chains from one sample, sequenced in a study of T cells of healthy individuals. TCRdb re-called the 5' RACE reads through MiXCR, storing one row per CDR3 protein. The sample shows tens of thousands of distinct CDR3 sequences, roughly 14% of them seen only once. All receptors come from a human donor in good health. The CDR3 runs from the conserved cysteine through the conserved F or W. A D gene is named only where the DNA matches it firmly. Not every row has a clone size; where given, it reads once, few, many or a size class.

J gene | D gene | V gene | clone size | CDR3 protein | CDR3 DNA
TRBJ2-5 | - | TRBV5-1 | few | CASSWESRGETQYF | TGCGCCAGCAGCTGGGAAAGTCGTGGGGAGACCCAGTACTTC
TRBJ1-1 | - | TRBV4-1 | - | CASRQVNTEAFF | TGCGCCAGCAGACAAGTCAACACTGAAGCTTTCTTT
TRBJ1-1 | - | TRBV29-1 | many | CSVAQGTEAFF | TGCAGCGTTGCCCAGGGCACTGAAGCTTTCTTT
TRBJ2-5 | - | TRBV5-1 | - | CASWGDSQETQYF | TGCGCCAGTTGGGGGGACAGTCAAGAGACCCAGTACTTC
TRBJ1-1 | - | TRBV6-2/TRBV6-3 | - | CASWLGRSTHTEAFF | TGTGCCAGCTGGTTGGGCAGATCTACGCACACTGAAGCTTTCTTT
TRBJ2-1 | TRBD2 | TRBV7-2 | - | CASSLSGSSYNEQFF | TGTGCCAGCAGCCTTAGCGGGAGCTCCTACAATGAGCAGTTCTTC
TRBJ2-3 | - | TRBV7-9 | many | CASSPQSDTQYF | TGTGCCAGCAGCCCCCAGTCAGATACGCAGTATTTT
TRBJ1-1 | - | TRBV2 | once | CASIFFLGTEAFF | TGTGCCAGCATTTTTTTTCTCGGCACTGAAGCTTTCTTT
TRBJ2-3 | - | TRBV19 | - | CASTGQLTDTQYF | TGTGCCAGTACTGGACAGCTCACAGATACGCAGTATTTT
TRBJ2-1 | - | TRBV6-2/TRBV6-3 | few | CASSYSSPVGEQFF | TGTGCCAGCAGTTACTCGAGTCCGGTAGGTGAGCAGTTCTTC
TRBJ2-3 | TRBD2 | TRBV2 | - | CASSGGLAGGTDTQYF | TGTGCCAGCAGTGGGGGACTAGCGGGAGGCACAGATACGCAGTATTTT
TRBJ1-2 | - | TRBV6-2/TRBV6-3 | many | CASSYPQGKYGYTF | TGTGCCAGCAGTTACCCACAGGGAAAGTATGGCTACACCTTC
TRBJ2-7 | TRBD1 | TRBV29-1 | few | CSVEDPGTASYEQYF | TGCAGCGTTGAAGATCCCGGGACAGCCTCCTACGAGCAGTACTTC
TRBJ2-3 | TRBD2 | TRBV6-6 | many | CASRSSGGTTDTQYF | TGTGCCAGCAGATCTAGCGGGGGTACCACAGATACGCAGTATTTT
TRBJ2-2 | - | TRBV6-4 | - | CASSVEENTGELFF | TGTGCCAGCAGTGTTGAGGAGAACACCGGGGAGCTGTTTTTT
TRBJ1-6 | - | TRBV4-3 | many | CASSQVPGENSPLHF | TGCGCCAGCAGCCAAGTTCCAGGGGAAAATTCACCCCTCCACTTT
TRBJ2-7 | - | TRBV27 | many | CASSPGYSYEQYF | TGTGCCAGCAGCCCAGGGTACTCCTACGAGCAGTACTTC
TRBJ2-7 | - | TRBV19 | many | CASSTPFDNSYEQYF | TGTGCCAGTAGTACCCCTTTCGATAACTCCTACGAGCAGTACTTC
TRBJ1-4 | - | TRBV5-1 | many | CASSLYGSATNEKLFF | TGCGCCAGCAGCCTCTACGGATCGGCAACTAATGAAAAACTGTTTTTT
TRBJ2-1 | TRBD2 | TRBV7-2 | - | CASSPSGLAVHNEQFF | TGTGCCAGCAGCCCTAGCGGGCTAGCGGTCCACAATGAGCAGTTCTTC
TRBJ1-2 | TRBD1 | TRBV4-1 | - | CASSQGGDRGRYGYTF | TGCGCCAGCAGCCAAGGGGGAGACAGGGGACGATATGGCTACACCTTC
TRBJ2-3 | TRBD2 | TRBV19 | - | CASSSDASGVLDTQYF | TGTGCCAGTAGTAGCGATGCTAGCGGGGTTTTGGATACGCAGTATTTT
TRBJ2-2 | TRBD1 | TRBV20-1 | many | CSAPMGQGQSKELFF | TGCAGTGCCCCTATGGGACAGGGGCAGTCGAAGGAGCTGTTTTTT
TRBJ1-1 | - | TRBV11-2 | few | CASSFNPRQLRAVGSEAFF | TGTGCCAGCAGCTTTAACCCTAGACAGCTGAGGGCGGTAGGGTCTGAAGCTTTCTTT
TRBJ2-1 | - | TRBV3-1 | - | CASSQAYRGNEQFF | TGTGCCAGCAGCCAAGCTTATCGAGGGAATGAGCAGTTCTTC
TRBJ2-3 | TRBD2 | TRBV12-3/TRBV12-4 | many | CASGPWAGGRTDTQYF | TGTGCCAGCGGGCCTTGGGCGGGAGGCCGCACAGATACGCAGTATTTT
TRBJ1-1 | - | TRBV4-3 | many | CASSPSLRRTVMNTEAFF | TGCGCCAGCAGCCCCTCTTTGAGGCGGACTGTAATGAACACTGAAGCTTTCTTT
TRBJ2-7 | - | TRBV7-9 | - | CASSPPGFYEQYF | TGTGCCAGCAGCCCCCCCGGGTTCTACGAGCAGTACTTC
TRBJ1-1 | - | TRBV9 | - | CASSVNVNTEAFF | TGTGCCAGCAGCGTAAACGTGAACACTGAAGCTTTCTTT
TRBJ2-5 | - | TRBV20-1 | - | CSARADLGRLETQYF | TGCAGTGCTAGAGCTGACCTGGGACGGCTAGAGACCCAGTACTTC
TRBJ1-1 | - | TRBV5-1 | - | CASSASTNTEAFF | TGCGCCAGCAGCGCCTCAACGAACACTGAAGCTTTCTTT
TRBJ1-2 | TRBD1 | TRBV6-5 | few | CASSSGTGWAYGYTF | TGTGCCAGCAGTTCCGGGACAGGGTGGGCCTATGGCTACACCTTC
TRBJ1-6 | - | TRBV6-1 | many | CASSEQTWRALHF | TGTGCCAGCAGTGAGCAGACTTGGAGGGCCCTCCACTTT
TRBJ2-7 | TRBD1 | TRBV24-1 | - | CATSDPSTQGAPSHEQYF | TGTGCCACCAGTGATCCCTCGACCCAGGGGGCGCCGAGTCACGAGCAGTACTTC
TRBJ1-1 | - | TRBV29-1 | medium-sized | CSGGRNTEAFF | TGCAGCGGGGGCAGGAACACTGAAGCTTTCTTT
TRBJ2-3 | - | TRBV4-2 | - | CASAWGFTDTQYF | TGTGCCAGCGCTTGGGGGTTCACAGATACGCAGTATTTT
TRBJ1-6 | - | TRBV20-1 | few | CSAGGGDGFGSPLHF | TGCAGTGCTGGGGGGGGAGACGGGTTCGGGTCACCCCTCCACTTT
TRBJ2-7 | - | TRBV5-6 | - | CASSLRSRRGPYEQYF | TGTGCCAGCAGCTTGCGGTCCCGTCGGGGTCCCTACGAGCAGTACTTC
TRBJ2-3 | - | TRBV7-9 | many | CASSADRFGADTQYF | TGTGCCAGCAGCGCAGACAGGTTCGGCGCAGATACGCAGTATTTT
TRBJ2-7 | - | TRBV5-1 | - | CASSTTQGGEQYF | TGCGCCAGCAGTACTACTCAGGGAGGCGAGCAGTACTTC
TRBJ2-5 | - | TRBV20-1 | few | CSAREGGRGETQYF | TGCAGTGCTAGAGAAGGAGGGCGGGGAGAGACCCAGTACTTC
TRBJ1-1 | - | TRBV2 | many | CASGAGDTEAFF | TGTGCCAGCGGTGCAGGGGACACTGAAGCTTTCTTT
TRBJ2-4 | TRBD1 | TRBV5-4 | many | CASSPGQGRVKNIQYF | TGTGCCAGCAGCCCAGGACAGGGCAGGGTCAAAAACATTCAGTACTTC
TRBJ2-3 | - | TRBV3-1 | - | CASSQDNPILSTDTQYF | TGTGCCAGCAGCCAAGATAATCCAATCCTAAGCACAGATACGCAGTATTTT
TRBJ1-6 | - | TRBV27 | many | CASTGFSYNSPLHF | TGTGCCAGCACGGGGTTCTCCTATAATTCACCCCTCCACTTT
TRBJ1-2 | - | TRBV4-3 | many | CASSQSGANGYGYTF | TGCGCCAGCAGCCAATCGGGAGCCAACGGCTATGGCTACACCTTC
TRBJ2-1 | - | TRBV4-3 | few | CASSQEGLGNEQFF | TGCGCCAGCAGCCAAGAGGGGCTAGGAAATGAGCAGTTCTTC